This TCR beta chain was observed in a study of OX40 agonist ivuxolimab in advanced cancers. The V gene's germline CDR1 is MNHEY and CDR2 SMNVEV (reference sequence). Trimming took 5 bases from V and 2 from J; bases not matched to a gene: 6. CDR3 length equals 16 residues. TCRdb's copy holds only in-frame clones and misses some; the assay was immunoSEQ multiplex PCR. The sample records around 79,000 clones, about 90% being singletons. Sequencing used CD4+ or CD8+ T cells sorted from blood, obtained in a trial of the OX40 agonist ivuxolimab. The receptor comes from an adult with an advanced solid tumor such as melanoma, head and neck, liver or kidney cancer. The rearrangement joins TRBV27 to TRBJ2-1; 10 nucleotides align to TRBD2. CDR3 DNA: TGTGCCAGCAGTAAACGGACTAGCGGTCCCTACAATGAGCAGTTCTTC. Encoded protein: CASSKRTSGPYNEQFF.